These 17 T cell receptor beta chains were all obtained from the same sample, sequenced in a study of blood T cells in healthy people across ages. Alongside a J-beta primer mix, a sample-barcoded 5' primer served in a second PCR lasting about 7 to 11 cycles. TCRdb used MiXCR to reprocess the 5' RACE reads, holding one entry per CDR3 protein. The sample yields over 1,500,000 distinct CDR3 sequences, 30% to 40% seen once. Sequencing input: blood. The receptor source for this set is a human donor in good health.

The chain couples TRBV7-2 to TRBJ2-5; D is unclear. Germline V gene sequence: CDR1 SGHTA, CDR2 FQGNSA. Trimming stripped 1 base from V and 1 base from J, with 7 bases between. This CDR3 has 14 amino acids. CDR3 in amino acids: CASSLVHSQETQYF. The CDR3, as DNA: TGTGCCAGCAGCTTAGTTCACAGCCAAGAGACCCAGTACTTC.

V is TRBV6-5 and J is TRBJ2-7; D not certain. The CDR3 runs to 18 residues. The germline V gene has CDR1 MNHEY and CDR2 SVGAGI. Trimming took 4 bases from V and 0 from J, leaving 22 bases between them. The CDR3 sequence is CASSCSARDHLSSYEQYF. CDR3 in DNA: TGTGCCAGCAGTTGCTCGGCCAGAGACCACCTAAGCTCCTACGAGCAGTACTTC.

This clonotype was recorded only once. The chain combines TRBV6-1 with TRBJ1-5; 8 nucleotides agree with TRBD1. J gave up 7 bases and V 3 bases, and 11 bases lay outside the gene matches. Germline V gene sequence: CDR1 MNHNS, CDR2 SASEGT. The CDR3 is 16 residues long. For the CDR3, the DNA is TGTGCCAGCAGTGAGTTAGACAGGGGATCAAGCCAGCCCCAGCATTTT. It is translated as CASSELDRGSSQPQHF.

The V and J genes are TRBV7-2 and TRBJ2-1; perhaps TRBD2 as D (5 bases). This CDR3 has 16 amino acids. With 1 base removed from V and 7 bases from J, the gap between germline ends came to 17 bases. Germline V gene sequence: CDR1 SGHTA, CDR2 FQGNSA. The DNA for the CDR3 is TGTGCCAGCAGCTTAGGGCCCCTAGCTCTAACTAATGAGCAGTTCTTC. Protein product: CASSLGPLALTNEQFF.

The chain links TRBV19 to TRBJ2-1; TRBD2 aligns across 8 bases. The CDR3 contains 20 residues. The germline V gene encodes CDR1 LNHDA and CDR2 SQIVND (reference sequence). Trimming removed 6 bases from V and 1 base from J; junction bases left unmatched: 20. The CDR3 nucleotides read TGTGCCAGTAGCATGGGGGCACGGGGGGGCTTTATGCAGTCCTACAATGAGCAGTTCTTC. It is translated as CASSMGARGGFMQSYNEQFF.

The V gene is TRBV6-4, the J gene TRBJ1-2, with 11 positions matching TRBD1. J gave up 4 bases and V 2 bases, and 9 bases lay outside the gene matches. Germline-derived CDR1 and CDR2 are MRHNA and SNTAGT. The CDR3 contains 17 residues. The CDR3 nucleotides read TGTGCCAGCAGTGACGGCCCGGACAGGGGGCAAGTCTATGGCTACACCTTC. It yields the protein CASSDGPDRGQVYGYTF.

This clonotype was recorded a few times. V and J are TRBV20-1 and TRBJ2-3, with 7 bases fitting TRBD2. CDR3 length: 15 residues. The germline CDR1 and CDR2 sequences are DFQATT and SNEGSKA (reference sequence). The V and J ends lost 6 bases and 2 bases, in that order; junction bases with no gene match: 11. CDR3 bases: TGCAGTGCCCCGCTCCGGGGGGTCTACACAGATACGCAGTATTTT. This translates into CSAPLRGVYTDTQYF.

This clonotype turned up a few times. This chain uses TRBV6-5 with TRBJ1-2; 7 nucleotides line up with TRBD1. Germline values: CDR1 MNHEY, CDR2 SVGAGI. The CDR3 consists of 15 residues. The V gene end was trimmed by 2 bases and the J gene end by 5 bases; junction bases not matched to a gene: 8. The chain's CDR3 is CASSYRPGQAYGYTF. CDR3 in DNA: TGTGCCAGCAGTTACCGCCCCGGACAGGCATATGGCTACACCTTC.

This clonotype has a handful of counts. J is TRBJ1-4 and V is TRBV7-2; no reliable D call. V dropped 1 base and J dropped 6 bases, with 12 bases sitting between them. This CDR3 has 15 amino acids. Germline V CDR1 and CDR2: SGHTA, FQGNSA. The CDR3 region has the DNA TGTGCCAGCAGCTTAGATGGCGGGTCTTATGAAAAACTGTTTTTT. Translation: CASSLDGGSYEKLFF. The whole variable domain, filled in from reference TRBV7-2 and TRBJ1-4, reads GAGVSQSPSNKVTEKGKDVELRCDPISGHTALYWYRQSLGQGLEFLIYFQGNSAPDKSGLPSDRFSAERTGGSVSTLTIQRTQQEDSAVYLCASSLDGGSYEKLFFGSGTQLSVL.

The rearrangement uses TRBV7-9 and TRBJ1-1, with D uncertain. Germline V gene sequence: CDR1 SEHNR, CDR2 FQNEAQ (reference sequence). This CDR3 spans 16 amino acids. V was clipped by 1 base and J by 5 bases, with 17 bases between them. In nucleotides, the CDR3 is TGTGCCAGCAGCTTAGGTCCTGGGAGGGAGAGGACTGAAGCTTTCTTT. This encodes CASSLGPGRERTEAFF.

This clonotype has more than one count but fewer than ten. This sequence joins TRBV3-1 and TRBJ2-3; TRBD2 aligns across 8 bases. The CDR3 has 17 residues. V dropped 1 base and J dropped 0; count of bases not matched to a gene: 6. CDR1 LGHDT and CDR2 YNNKEL come from the germline V gene (reference sequence). CDR3 nucleotide sequence: TGTGCCAGCAGCCAAGGATCGGGGGGGGCTAGCACAGATACGCAGTATTTT. Its protein product is CASSQGSGGASTDTQYF.

The DNA of the CDR3 is TGTGCCACCAGTGATTCCTCGAGGGCTGGCTACACCTTC. This gives the protein CATSDSSRAGYTF. The rearrangement uses TRBV24-1 and TRBJ1-2; D not certain. The germline V and J ends were trimmed by 2 bases and 7 bases, with 10 bases remaining between them. Germline V CDR1 and CDR2: KGHDR, SFDVKD. The CDR3 extends over 13 amino acids.

The rearrangement uses TRBV20-1 and TRBJ2-5; no reliable D call. This CDR3 is built from 13 residues. Trimming took 0 bases from V and 3 from J, leaving 8 bases between them. Germline loops: CDR1 DFQATT, CDR2 SNEGSKA (reference sequence). CDR3 amino acids: CSARDARKETQYF. In DNA, the CDR3 is TGCAGTGCTAGAGACGCCCGAAAAGAGACCCAGTACTTC.

This clonotype was seen more than once but under ten times. The genes are TRBV20-1 and TRBJ2-3; 10 bases map to TRBD2. The V gene end was trimmed by 3 bases and the J gene end by 3 bases; junction bases not matched to a gene: 6. CDR3 length equals 15 residues. From germline, CDR1 is DFQATT and CDR2 SNEGSKA (reference sequence). CDR3 residues: CSASPGTSVTDTQYF. Written as DNA, the CDR3 is TGCAGTGCTAGTCCCGGGACTAGCGTTACAGATACGCAGTATTTT.

The chain is built from TRBV6-2 or TRBV6-3 and TRBJ1-5; D gene uncertain. Per the germline V gene, CDR1 is MNHEY and CDR2 is SVGEGT. This CDR3 region has 13 residues. Between the trimmed V and J ends, which lost 4 bases and 7 bases, there was a span of 11 bases. In DNA form, the CDR3 reads TGTGCCAGCAGTTCAGGACGACGGCAGCCCCAGCATTTT. It encodes CASSSGRRQPQHF.

This clonotype was seen only a few times. V is TRBV7-9 and J is TRBJ2-3; the D is unclear. With 5 bases removed from V and 1 base from J, the gap between germline ends came to 13 bases. The CDR3 loop spans 15 amino acids. CDR1 is SEHNR and CDR2 is FQNEAQ in the germline V gene (reference sequence). CDR3 residues: CASSPDLVGTDTQYF. The CDR3 DNA follows: TGTGCCAGCAGCCCGGACCTTGTGGGCACAGATACGCAGTATTTT.

The genes are TRBV7-2 and TRBJ1-1, with D perhaps TRBD1 (5 bases). CDR3 size: 15 residues. Per germline, CDR1 SGHTA and CDR2 FQGNSA. Trimming cost V 5 bases and J 5 bases, with 18 bases left between them. CDR3 coding DNA: TGTGCCAGCAGCCCCCTCTCTTCGGGGGGGACTGAAGCTTTCTTT. The encoded protein is CASSPLSSGGTEAFF.